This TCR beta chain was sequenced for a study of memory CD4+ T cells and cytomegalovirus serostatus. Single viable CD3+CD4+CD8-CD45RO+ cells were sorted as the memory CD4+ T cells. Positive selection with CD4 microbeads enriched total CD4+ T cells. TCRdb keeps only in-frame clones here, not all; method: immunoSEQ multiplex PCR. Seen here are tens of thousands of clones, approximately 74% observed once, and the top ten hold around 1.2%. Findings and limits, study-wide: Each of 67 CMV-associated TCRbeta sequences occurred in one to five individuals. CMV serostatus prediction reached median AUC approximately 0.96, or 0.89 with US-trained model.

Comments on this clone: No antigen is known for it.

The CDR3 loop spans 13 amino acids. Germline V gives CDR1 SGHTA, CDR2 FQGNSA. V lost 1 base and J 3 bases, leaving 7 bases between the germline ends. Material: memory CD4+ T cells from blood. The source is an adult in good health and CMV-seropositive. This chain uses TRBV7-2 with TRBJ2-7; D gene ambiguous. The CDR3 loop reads CASSLGFDYEQYF. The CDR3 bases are TGTGCCAGCAGCTTAGGGTTCGACTACGAGCAGTACTTC.